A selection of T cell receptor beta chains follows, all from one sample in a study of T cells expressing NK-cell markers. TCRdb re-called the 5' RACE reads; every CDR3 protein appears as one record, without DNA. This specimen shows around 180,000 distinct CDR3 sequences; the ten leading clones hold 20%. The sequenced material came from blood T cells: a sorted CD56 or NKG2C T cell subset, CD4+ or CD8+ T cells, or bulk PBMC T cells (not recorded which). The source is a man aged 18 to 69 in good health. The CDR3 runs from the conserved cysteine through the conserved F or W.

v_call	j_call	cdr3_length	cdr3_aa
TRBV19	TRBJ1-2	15	CASSIGSLTNYGYTF
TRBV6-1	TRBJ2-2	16	CASSALQGINTGELFF
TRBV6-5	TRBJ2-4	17	CASSYNGDGGGWNIQYF
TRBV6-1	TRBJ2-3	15	CASRGDRASTDTQYF
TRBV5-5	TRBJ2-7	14	CASSLTSGAYEQYF
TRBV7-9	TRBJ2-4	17	CASSPPVGTTFINIQYF
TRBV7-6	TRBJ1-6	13	CASSPDRYSPLHF
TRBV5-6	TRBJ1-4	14	CASSFLSGGEKLFF
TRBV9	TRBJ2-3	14	CASSVVGPEDTQYF
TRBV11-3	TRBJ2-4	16	CASSSRVQLAKNIQYF
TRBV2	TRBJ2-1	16	CASSAERSSSYNEQFF
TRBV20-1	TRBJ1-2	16	CSARGGTGGPNYGYTF
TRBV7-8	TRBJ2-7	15	CASSRLAGGPNEQYF
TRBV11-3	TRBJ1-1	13	CASSSYMGAEAFF
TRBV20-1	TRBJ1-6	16	CSARARDAFHRSPLHF
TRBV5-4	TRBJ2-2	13	CASSSLSSRELFF
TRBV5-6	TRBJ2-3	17	CASSLVPTSGVTDTQYF
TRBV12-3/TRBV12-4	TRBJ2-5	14	CASSFSEYQETQYF
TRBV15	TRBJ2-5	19	CATSSPTTDRRMGQETQYF
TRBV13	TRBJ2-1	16	CASSLGLAGLHNEQFF
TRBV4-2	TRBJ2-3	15	CASSQVVLSTDTQYF
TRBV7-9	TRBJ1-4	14	CASSFGQAPGKLFF
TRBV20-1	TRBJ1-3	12	CSASQGGNTIYF
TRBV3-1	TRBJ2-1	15	CASSRDSASGDEQFF
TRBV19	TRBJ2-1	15	CASSIGTGGYNEQFF
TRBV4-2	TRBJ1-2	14	CASSQARRSYGYTF
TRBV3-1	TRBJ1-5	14	CASSQTQGNQPQHF
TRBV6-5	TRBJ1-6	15	CASSYSGQGNSPLHF
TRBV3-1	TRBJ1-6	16	CASSQDRDREYSPLHF
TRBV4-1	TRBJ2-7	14	CASSLSSGGDEQYF
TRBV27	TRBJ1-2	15	CASSFNREANYGYTF
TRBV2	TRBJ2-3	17	CASGKTWTSSPPDTQYF
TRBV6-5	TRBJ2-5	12	CATRGFFETQYF
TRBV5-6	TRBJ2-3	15	CASSAAGATVDTQYF
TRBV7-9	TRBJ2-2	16	CASSSSGASNTGELFF
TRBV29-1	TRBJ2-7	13	CSVEGQTSYEQYF
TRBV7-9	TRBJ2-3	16	CASSKTSGGVADTQYF
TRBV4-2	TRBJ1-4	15	CASSPGGGTYEKLFF
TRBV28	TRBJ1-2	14	CASSPHVRWDGYTF
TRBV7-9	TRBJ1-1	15	CASSDLTGVETEAFF
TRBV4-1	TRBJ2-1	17	CASSLTSGGAPYNEQFF
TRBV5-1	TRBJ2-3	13	CASKKAGEDTQYF
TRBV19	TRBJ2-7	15	CATEGWGDGGYEQYF
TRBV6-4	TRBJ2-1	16	CASSDSSGSRGDEQFF